The next 4 T cell receptor beta chains were all read from a single sample in a study of OX40 agonist ivuxolimab in advanced cancers. Using immunoSEQ multiplex PCR, the repertoire was profiled, and TCRdb retains in-frame clones only, with some absent. The sample carries more than 80,000 clones, about 89% recorded once. Sequences were derived from CD4+ or CD8+ T cells sorted from blood, sampled in a trial of the OX40 agonist ivuxolimab. Receptor source: an adult with an advanced solid tumor such as melanoma, head and neck, liver or kidney cancer.

J is TRBJ1-3 and V is TRBV5-1, with a weak D call TRBD1 (5 bases). In germline, CDR1 is SGHRS, CDR2 YFSETQ. CDR3 length: 17 residues. V was trimmed by 3 bases and J by 0 bases, leaving 16 bases between them. The CDR3 loop reads CASSSGPGLYSGNTIYF. The CDR3 DNA is TGCGCCAGCAGCTCCGGACCGGGGCTATACTCTGGAAACACCATATATTTT.

The chain recombines TRBV7-9 with TRBJ2-3, with D perhaps being TRBD1 or TRBD2 (5 bases each). The CDR3 covers 13 residues. CDR1 is SEHNR and CDR2 is FQNEAQ in the germline V gene (reference sequence). Between the trimmed V and J ends, which lost 3 bases and 4 bases, there was a span of 8 bases. The CDR3 region is CASSFGTADTQYF. The CDR3 nucleotides are TGTGCCAGCAGCTTCGGGACGGCAGATACGCAGTATTTT.

The chain employs TRBV9 and TRBJ2-3; 9 bases fit TRBD2. The length of the CDR3 is 16 residues. V lost 0 bases to trimming and J lost 3 bases; unmatched junction nucleotides: 5. Germline values: CDR1 SGDLS, CDR2 YYNGEE. The CDR3 DNA follows: TGTGCCAGCAGCGTAGGACTAGCGGCTCGTACAGATACGCAGTATTTT. Protein: CASSVGLAARTDTQYF.

This rearrangement joins TRBV4-2 to TRBJ1-4; a possible D gene is TRBD1 (5 bases). The length of the CDR3 is 16 residues. Germline V gives CDR1 LGHNA, CDR2 YNFKEQ. V was trimmed by 1 base and J by 4 bases, leaving 13 bases between them. The CDR3 protein is CASSQAGEGYNEKLFF. The CDR3 DNA reads TGTGCCAGCAGCCAAGCGGGGGAGGGCTATAATGAAAAACTGTTTTTT.